The next 18 T cell receptor beta chains were all read from a single sample in a study of T cell repertoires in cytomegalovirus infection. TCRdb passed the reads through MiXCR, listing each CDR3 protein once. The repertoire holds 830,000 or so distinct CDR3 sequences, with about 31% as singletons. These receptors' targets are unknown. The input for sequencing was cultured CD8+ T cells from PBMCs, taken from culture after CMV antigen stimulation. All receptors derive from a human donor in good health (CMV status not recorded). Some clones in this sample may be carry-over from other donors' samples.

About this clonotype: An end of the junction does not agree with germline; a read error may underlie this. This chain connects TRBV18 to TRBJ1-1; D is uncertain. Germline CDR1 is KGHSH and CDR2 is LQKENI. The CDR3 contains 14 residues. CDR3 residues: CANSPPLGQTEAFF. The CDR3 nucleotides read TGTGCCAACTCACCACCCCTAGGCCAAACTGAAGCTTTCTTT. The full variable domain, in which reference TRBV18 and TRBJ1-1 provide the parts outside the CDR3, is NAGVMQNPRHLVRRRGQEARLRCSPMKGHSHVYWYRQLPEEGLKFMVYLQKENIIDESGMPKERFSAEFPKEGPSILRIQQVVRGDSAAYFCANSPPLGQTEAFFGQGTRLTVV.

This clonotype occurred a few times. This rearrangement joins TRBV2 to TRBJ1-3, with D tentatively TRBD1 (6 bases). The germline CDR1 and CDR2 sequences are SNHLY and FYNNEI. This CDR3 is 15 amino acids long. Trimming left V 8 bases short and J 2 bases short, with 16 bases between. DNA for the CDR3: TGTGCCAGCGGGATCACTCGGACAGCTGGAAACACCATATATTTT. Residues: CASGITRTAGNTIYF.

This clonotype was detected ten times or more. The J gene is TRBJ1-5, the V gene TRBV7-2; D is possibly TRBD1 (6 bases). The CDR3 runs 16 residues. CDR1 and CDR2 from the germline V gene are SGHTA and FQGNSA. V was pared by 1 base and J by 1 base, with 11 bases between. The DNA for the CDR3 is TGTGCCAGCAGCTTAGACCGGAGGGGGAGCAATCAGCCCCAGCATTTT. This translates into CASSLDRRGSNQPQHF.

In this sample, this clonotype turned up a few times. V gene TRBV19 combines with J gene TRBJ2-3; 7 bases align to TRBD2. CDR1 is LNHDA and CDR2 is SQIVND in the germline V gene (reference sequence). V lost 3 bases and J lost 2; bases outside the gene matches: 5. CDR3 length: 15 amino acids. The CDR3 DNA follows: TGTGCCAGTAGTATGGTAGCGGGTACCACAGATACGCAGTATTTT. Amino acids: CASSMVAGTTDTQYF.

This clonotype has only a few counts. V is TRBV19 and J is TRBJ1-1, with D perhaps TRBD1 (6 bases). The CDR3 is 15 residues long. Germline assignment: CDR1 LNHDA and CDR2 SQIVND (reference sequence). The V end was cut by 4 bases, the J end by 5 bases, with 17 bases between. The DNA for the CDR3 is TGTGCCAGTAGTAACCGCAGGGGCATTGGGACTGAAGCTTTCTTT. Translation: CASSNRRGIGTEAFF.

The CDR3 here is CASGFSDRVNTEAFF. The CDR3, as DNA: TGTGCTAGTGGTTTTTCGGACAGGGTGAACACTGAAGCTTTCTTT. The gene calls are TRBV12-5 and TRBJ1-1; 8 positions agree with TRBD1. CDR1 and CDR2 from the germline V gene are LGHNT and FRNRAP. The V segment lost 3 bases and the J segment 0 bases; nucleotides outside the gene matches: 3. This CDR3 spans 15 amino acids.

This sequence joins TRBV6-6 and TRBJ1-1; weak D call: TRBD1 (6 bases). CDR1 MNHNY and CDR2 SVGAGI come from the germline V gene (reference sequence). The germline V and J ends were trimmed by 6 bases and 4 bases, with 15 bases remaining between them. CDR3 length equals 14 residues. CDR3 sequence reads: CASSLRGYGTEAFF. The CDR3 bases are TGTGCCAGCAGCCTCAGGGGTTACGGCACTGAAGCTTTCTTT.

The chain employs TRBV7-2 and TRBJ1-6, with 9 positions matching TRBD1. CDR1 is SGHTA and CDR2 is FQGNSA in the germline V gene. The V segment lost 1 base and the J segment 8 bases; nucleotides outside the gene matches: 3. The CDR3 contains 15 residues. The CDR3 bases are TGTGCCAGCAGCTTAGGGGACAGGGTTTATTCACCCCTCCACTTT. Translation gives CASSLGDRVYSPLHF.

This clonotype was seen many times. The chain is built from TRBV7-9 and TRBJ1-4; 7 positions agree with TRBD1. This CDR3 is built from 17 residues. The ends lost 5 bases at V and 7 bases at J; junction bases unmatched: 16. The germline V gene has CDR1 SEHNR and CDR2 FQNEAQ (reference sequence). The CDR3 region is CASSLGQVVANSEKLFF. In DNA, the CDR3 is TGTGCCAGCAGCCTTGGACAGGTCGTCGCAAACTCTGAAAAACTGTTTTTT.

This clonotype was picked up a small number of times. The chain combines TRBV10-3 with TRBJ2-2; D unclear. In germline, CDR1 is ENHRY, CDR2 SYGVKD. Trimming cost V 4 bases and J 6 bases, with 6 bases left between them. CDR3 length equals 12 residues. CDR3 in amino acids: CAISVSPGELFF. The DNA for the CDR3 is TGTGCCATCAGTGTATCGCCCGGGGAGCTGTTTTTT.

As regards this clonotype: The junction shows a germline mismatch at one end, possibly a read error. V usage is TRBV19 and J usage is TRBJ2-1; 7 bases line up with TRBD1. Germline-derived CDR1 and CDR2 are LNHDA and SQIVND (reference sequence). This CDR3 is built from 19 residues. The CDR3 reads CARSIDSSGTANSYNEQFF. The DNA for the CDR3 is TGTGCCCGTAGTATAGATTCCTCCGGGACAGCGAACTCCTACAATGAGCAGTTCTTC.

V and J are TRBV4-1 and TRBJ1-2; D perhaps matches TRBD1 (6 bases). The CDR3 sequence is 15 residues long. Germline lookup yields CDR1 MGHRA and CDR2 YSYEKL. V was pared by 0 bases and J by 6 bases, with 14 bases between. CDR3 nucleotide sequence: TGCGCCAGCAGCCAAGATAATAAAGGGGGAGATGGCTACACCTTC. Its translation: CASSQDNKGGDGYTF.

This sequence joins TRBV6-2 or TRBV6-3 and TRBJ2-7, with 7 bases identical to TRBD1. The CDR3 is 16 amino acids. CDR1 and CDR2 from the germline V gene are MNHEY and SVGEGT. The ends lost 2 bases at V and 2 bases at J; junction bases unmatched: 9. CDR3 DNA: TGTGCCAGCAGTTACGGGGGCGACAGGGTCACCTACGAGCAGTACTTC. Amino acids: CASSYGGDRVTYEQYF.

This clonotype occurred a few times. This chain uses TRBV12-3 or TRBV12-4 with TRBJ1-1; D might be TRBD1 (5 bases). V gave up 6 bases and J gave up 2 bases, with 19 bases separating them. This CDR3 spans 16 amino acids. The CDR3 DNA reads TGTGCCAGCAGATCCCAGGAAACGGGGGGTAACACTGAAGCTTTCTTT. Its translation: CASRSQETGGNTEAFF.

This clonotype has more than one count but fewer than ten. The chain recombines TRBV6-2 or TRBV6-3 with TRBJ2-3; D is possibly TRBD1 or TRBD2 (5 bases each). The V end was cut by 7 bases, the J end by 2 bases, with 19 bases between. This CDR3 region has 16 residues. The germline V gene encodes CDR1 MNHEY and CDR2 SVGEGT. This chain's CDR3 is CASTIPMGDLTDTQYF. The DNA for the CDR3 is TGTGCCAGCACCATACCCATGGGGGACCTCACAGATACGCAGTATTTT.

In the case of this clonotype: Compared with germline, one end of the junction differs, possibly owing to a read error. CDR3 sequence reads: CATREGGGYTF. Written as DNA, the CDR3 is TGTGCTACACGGGAGGGGGGTGGCTATACCTTC. J is TRBJ1-2 and V is TRBV27; TRBD1 is a possible D gene (6 bases). CDR1 MNHEY and CDR2 SMNVEV come from the germline V gene (reference sequence). The length of the CDR3 is 11 residues.

There are a few counts of this clonotype. The CDR3 loop is CASSQGRDSNTGELFF. CDR3 DNA: TGCGCCAGCAGCCAAGGAAGGGATTCGAACACCGGGGAGCTGTTTTTT. The chain has TRBV4-3 and TRBJ2-2, with D hard to call. Germline CDR1 and CDR2: LGHNA and YSLEER. Trimming took off 1 base at V and 0 bases at J, with 9 bases between the two ends. CDR3 size: 16 residues.

This clonotype was picked up one time. The V and J genes are TRBV12-3 or TRBV12-4 and TRBJ1-2; D is possibly TRBD1 (5 bases). V lost 6 bases and J 5 bases, leaving 19 bases between the germline ends. The CDR3 is 15 residues long. The CDR3 nucleotides are TGTGCCAGCAGCCAAGGCCCGGGACTGACATATGGCTACACCTTC. This translates into CASSQGPGLTYGYTF.